The 23 T cell receptor beta chains below come from one sample, sequenced in a study of identical twins. TCRdb re-called the 5' RACE reads with MiXCR, one entry per CDR3 protein. The sample has about 810,000 distinct CDR3 sequences; approximately 13% are singletons. These data were likewise used in another study, on yellow fever vaccine responses in identical twins.

Material: PBMCs. The source is a woman under 30 in good health.

The chain recombines TRBV20-1 with TRBJ2-3, with 11 bases aligning to TRBD2. Germline CDR1 and CDR2: DFQATT and SNEGSKA (reference sequence). The CDR3 totals 13 residues. CDR3 region: CTLGLAATDTQYF. The DNA for the CDR3 is TGCACTCTGGGACTAGCGGCCACAGATACGCAGTATTTT.

This chain uses TRBV4-1 with TRBJ2-5; 8 bases map to TRBD2. Trimming at V came to 4 bases and at J to 4 bases, leaving 11 bases not matched to a gene. CDR1 MGHRA and CDR2 YSYEKL come from the germline V gene. CDR3 length equals 16 residues. The CDR3 is CASSPRGGGPGETQYF. In nucleotides, the CDR3 is TGCGCCAGCAGCCCCAGGGGCGGGGGGCCCGGAGAGACCCAGTACTTC.

This clonotype was observed a handful of times. This chain connects TRBV20-1 to TRBJ2-7, with 9 positions matching TRBD1. Germline CDR1 is DFQATT and CDR2 is SNEGSKA (reference sequence). CDR3 size: 12 residues. J lost 5 bases, V lost 5 bases, and 4 bases had no gene match. CDR3 loop: CSAPRDRDEQYF. CDR3 coding DNA: TGCAGTGCTCCCCGGGACAGGGACGAGCAGTACTTC.

The chain is built from TRBV3-1 and TRBJ2-7, with D possibly being TRBD2 (5 bases). V lost 0 bases and J 2 bases, leaving 14 bases between the germline ends. The germline CDR1 and CDR2 sequences are LGHDT and YNNKEL (reference sequence). The CDR3 covers 16 residues. The DNA of the CDR3 is TGTGCCAGCAGCCAAGAGTTGGGAGTGACTACCTACGAGCAGTACTTC. Residues: CASSQELGVTTYEQYF.

This clonotype was found a few times. J is TRBJ1-2 and V is TRBV20-1, with 7 bases identical to TRBD1. Germline CDR1 is DFQATT and CDR2 is SNEGSKA (reference sequence). The CDR3 covers 14 residues. Unmatched junction bases numbered 7, after V lost 6 bases and J lost 0 bases. The chain's CDR3 is CSAPDRAANYGYTF. The CDR3 DNA sequence: TGCAGTGCACCTGACAGGGCAGCTAACTATGGCTACACCTTC.

The chain combines TRBV27 with TRBJ2-1; tentatively, D is TRBD2 (5 bases). The V gene's germline CDR1 is MNHEY and CDR2 SMNVEV (reference sequence). This CDR3 is built from 13 residues. Trimming took 3 bases from V and 6 from J, leaving 9 bases between them. The DNA of the CDR3 is TGTGCCAGCAGTTTTGGAGGATTCAATGAGCAGTTCTTC. Protein product: CASSFGGFNEQFF.

The rearrangement links TRBV15 to TRBJ2-7, with TRBD2 as a possible D gene (6 bases). Germline V gene lookup returns CDR1 LNHNV and CDR2 YYDKDF (reference sequence). The CDR3 contains 14 residues. V was trimmed by 3 bases and J by 6 bases, leaving 15 bases between them. The DNA for the CDR3 is TGTGCCACCAGCAGCGTAGGAGGGGTCCGCGAGCAGTACGTC. Protein sequence: CATSSVGGVREQYV.

This clonotype was counted a few times. The rearrangement uses TRBV6-5 and TRBJ2-7, with 7 bases matching TRBD1. CDR3 length: 19 amino acids. V was pared by 7 bases and J by 0 bases, with 21 bases of the junction left unmatched. Per the germline V gene, CDR1 is MNHEY and CDR2 is SVGAGI. CDR3 DNA: TGTGCCAGCATTCTCGACAGGGTTGCGCCCGAAACCCCCTCCTACGAGCAGTACTTC. This translates into CASILDRVAPETPSYEQYF.

This clonotype showed up just a few times. The CDR3 reads CASSFPSGKSKNIQYF. For the CDR3, the DNA is TGTGCCAGCAGTTTCCCTAGCGGGAAAAGCAAAAACATTCAGTACTTC. This chain links TRBV12-3 or TRBV12-4 with TRBJ2-4; TRBD2 aligns across 9 bases. V shed 3 bases, J shed 3 bases, and the junction held 6 bases outside the gene matches. This CDR3 contains 16 residues.

This clonotype came up a few times. The chain employs TRBV6-5 and TRBJ2-6; 7 bases line up with TRBD2. The CDR3 totals 17 residues. The ends lost 1 base at V and 2 bases at J; junction bases unmatched: 5. Germline assignment: CDR1 MNHEY and CDR2 SVGAGI. CDR3 amino acids: CASSYWGGEAGANVLTF. CDR3 sequence (DNA): TGTGCCAGCAGTTACTGGGGGGGGGAGGCTGGGGCCAACGTCCTGACTTTC.

V usage is TRBV7-9 and J usage is TRBJ1-5; TRBD1 aligns across 12 bases. This CDR3 has 17 amino acids. The germline gives CDR1 SEHNR, CDR2 FQNEAQ (reference sequence). The trim removed 5 bases at V and 6 bases at J, leaving 11 bases unmatched. The CDR3 protein is CASSAGTGGGVAQPQHF. The CDR3 DNA follows: TGTGCCAGCAGCGCCGGGACAGGGGGCGGAGTGGCTCAGCCCCAGCATTTT.

The chain joins TRBV7-7 to TRBJ1-1; the D gene is possibly TRBD1 (6 bases). The CDR3 is made up of 14 amino acids. Germline CDR1 SSHAT, CDR2 FNYEAQ (reference sequence). Trimming took off 5 bases at V and 3 bases at J, with 13 bases between the two ends. The CDR3 DNA reads as TGTGCCAGCAGCCCCCCAGGGGCAGACACTGAAGCTTTCTTT. It specifies CASSPPGADTEAFF.

The chain links TRBV11-2 to TRBJ1-1; D call uncertain. The CDR3 has 14 residues. CDR1 and CDR2 from the germline V gene are SGHAT and FQNNGV. Trimming shortened V by 6 bases and J by 3 bases, and 14 bases separated the two germline ends. CDR3 loop: CASSFHRLDTEAFF. The CDR3 DNA is TGTGCCAGCAGTTTTCACCGGTTGGACACTGAAGCTTTCTTT.

The chain employs TRBV14 and TRBJ2-7, with D perhaps matching TRBD1 (5 bases). Trimming cost V 6 bases and J 2 bases, with 20 bases left between them. The germline V gene has CDR1 SGHDN and CDR2 FVKESK. There are 16 residues in the CDR3. CDR3 coding DNA: TGTGCCAGCAGTGACACTTGGGGCTCCCAACCCTACGAGCAGTACTTC. The encoded protein is CASSDTWGSQPYEQYF. Filled out from reference TRBV14 and TRBJ2-7, the complete variable domain reads EAGVTQFPSHSVIEKGQTVTLRCDPISGHDNLYWYRRVMGKEIKFLLHFVKESKQDESGMPNNRFLAERTGGTYSTLKVQPAELEDSGVYFCASSDTWGSQPYEQYFGPGTRLTVT.

This clonotype occurred a few times. The chain combines TRBV4-2 with TRBJ2-3; tentative D call: TRBD2 (6 bases). The V end was cut by 1 base, the J end by 0 bases, with 8 bases between. The germline V gene has CDR1 LGHNA and CDR2 YNFKEQ. This CDR3 is 15 amino acids long. CDR3 coding DNA: TGTGCCAGCAGCCAAGTAGCGGAGAGCACAGATACGCAGTATTTT. Translating it yields CASSQVAESTDTQYF.

The chain employs TRBV28 and TRBJ2-7, with D tentatively TRBD2 (6 bases). Germline V CDR1 and CDR2: MDHEN, SYDVKM. V lost 9 bases to trimming and J lost 7 bases, with 16 bases between them. The CDR3 consists of 12 residues. CDR3 protein: CASTEPGGEQYF. The CDR3 DNA follows: TGTGCCAGTACCGAACCCGGGGGAGAGCAGTACTTC.

This clonotype came up a few times. This rearrangement joins TRBV9 to TRBJ2-3, with TRBD2 matching over 12 bases. Trimming took 4 bases from V and 4 from J; bases not matched to a gene: 10. The CDR3 spans 17 residues. Germline V CDR1 and CDR2: SGDLS, YYNGEE. CDR3 DNA: TGTGCCAGCAGCCCCCGGTCTAGCGGGGGGGCCTCAGATACGCAGTATTTT. Its translation is CASSPRSSGGASDTQYF.

Written as DNA, the CDR3 is TGTGCCAGCAGTCGCCAGACTAGCGGGAGGGCCGGGAATGAGCAGTTCTTC. Protein product: CASSRQTSGRAGNEQFF. V is TRBV6-1 and J is TRBJ2-1, with TRBD2 matching 14 bases. The J segment lost 7 bases and the V segment lost 5 bases, leaving 10 bases of the junction unmatched. CDR1 MNHNS and CDR2 SASEGT come from the germline V gene. The CDR3 has 17 residues.

V and J are TRBV9 and TRBJ2-2; D not resolved. The length of the CDR3 is 15 residues. Trimming stripped 3 bases from V and 2 bases from J, with 11 bases between. The germline gives CDR1 SGDLS, CDR2 YYNGEE. CDR3 bases: TGTGCCAGCAGCGCCACGGGTACCAACACCGGGGAGCTGTTTTTT. Translated, it gives CASSATGTNTGELFF. Combining the CDR3 with reference TRBV9 and TRBJ2-2 gives the whole variable domain DSGVTQTPKHLITATGQRVTLRCSPRSGDLSVYWYQQSLDQGLQFLIQYYNGEERAKGNILERFSAQQFPDLHSELNLSSLELGDSALYFCASSATGTNTGELFFGEGSRLTVL.

This clonotype occurred many times. This rearrangement joins TRBV7-2 to TRBJ1-2; 9 nucleotides agree with TRBD1. CDR1 is SGHTA, CDR2 FQGNSA, per germline. The CDR3 runs to 14 residues. The ends lost 2 bases at V and 6 bases at J; junction bases unmatched: 4. The CDR3 protein is CASSLTTGGDGYTF. CDR3 bases: TGTGCCAGCAGCTTAACGACAGGGGGTGATGGCTACACCTTC.

V usage is TRBV5-1 and J usage is TRBJ2-1; 14 bases are a match to TRBD2. CDR1 is SGHRS and CDR2 is YFSETQ in the germline V gene. The J segment lost 1 base and the V segment lost 2 bases, leaving 14 bases of the junction unmatched. This CDR3 region has 21 residues. The CDR3 loop is CASSLGFPGTSGSRSYNEQFF. The CDR3 DNA reads as TGCGCCAGCAGCTTAGGGTTCCCCGGGACTAGCGGGAGCCGATCCTACAATGAGCAGTTCTTC. Combining the CDR3 with reference TRBV5-1 and TRBJ2-1 gives the whole variable domain KAGVTQTPRYLIKTRGQQVTLSCSPISGHRSVSWYQQTPGQGLQFLFEYFSETQRNKGNFPGRFSGRQFSNSRSEMNVSTLELGDSALYLCASSLGFPGTSGSRSYNEQFFGPGTRLTVL.

This sequence joins TRBV3-1 and TRBJ2-1, with 7 bases lining up with TRBD2. Looked up from germline, CDR1 is LGHDT and CDR2 is YNNKEL (reference sequence). Trimming removed 1 base from V and 0 bases from J; junction bases left unmatched: 0. The CDR3 is 15 amino acids. CDR3 sequence reads: CASSQGEGSYNEQFF. CDR3 in DNA: TGTGCCAGCAGCCAAGGGGAGGGCTCCTACAATGAGCAGTTCTTC.

In this sample, this clonotype turned up many times. The chain is built from TRBV5-1 and TRBJ2-7, with D possibly matching TRBD1 (5 bases). V was trimmed by 2 bases and J by 5 bases, leaving 17 bases between them. Germline V lookup: CDR1 SGHRS, CDR2 YFSETQ. The CDR3 is 15 amino acids. This CDR3 reads CASSFVASTGNEQYF. In DNA form, the CDR3 reads TGCGCCAGCAGCTTTGTGGCCTCAACAGGTAACGAGCAGTACTTC.